This T cell receptor (beta chain) was found in a study of identical twins. The length of the CDR3 is 17 residues. The ends were cut back, 5 bases at V and 5 bases at J, with 25 bases in the middle. CDR1 is SEHNR and CDR2 is FQNEAQ in the germline V gene (reference sequence). All donors comprised healthy Caucasians. This clonotype was seen at least ten times. TCRdb itself ran the 5' RACE reads through MiXCR, one entry per CDR3 protein. The sample has 150,000 or so distinct CDR3 sequences, roughly 3.5% seen once. Specimen: memory T cells sorted from blood. The chain joins TRBV7-9 to TRBJ2-7; the D call may be TRBD1 or TRBD2 (5 bases each). This sequence was found in a man aged 18 to 30 in good health. The CDR3 spells CASSPRGVHPLSNEQYF. The CDR3 region has the DNA TGTGCCAGCAGCCCCCGGGGCGTCCACCCCCTCTCGAACGAGCAGTACTTC.